A selection of T cell receptor beta chains follows, all from one sample in a study of shared clonotypes between healthy human individuals. Measured with immunoSEQ multiplex PCR; TCRdb has only the in-frame clones, and not every one. The top ten hold 0.1% to 0.15% of the sample, which has a few million clones, 95% seen once. The sequencing sample was made of naive CD4+ T cells sorted from blood. Every receptor here comes from a young man in good health. Each CDR3 is given with its conserved first and last residue. A row's size may be missing; if present it is once, few, many or a size class.

NA,TRBV5-1,14,CASSLEQGTKKLFF
NA,TRBV30,14,CAWSPDGSNEKLFF
NA,TRBV6-5,14,CASSYGQKNTEAFF
NA,TRBV30,13,CAWIRQNTGELFF
NA,TRBV7-3,14,CASSQGTGTDTQYF
NA,TRBV5-4,17,CASSPTGTSGSVETQYF
NA,TRBV5-1,15,CASSLGGVGTDTQYF
NA,TRBV28,15,CASSEGDRYTDTQYF
NA,TRBV9,14,CASSVGQGETEAFF
NA,TRBV6-5,14,CASSPGTGGSPLHF
NA,TRBV6-1,14,CASIPGTANTEAFF
NA,TRBV5-6,14,CASRGQGPNYGYTF
NA,TRBV5-1,16,CASSTSPGSGANVLTF
NA,TRBV7-8,18,CASSLPSRQHLAKNIQYF
NA,TRBV6-5,13,CASSYSTQETQYF
NA,TRBV7-2,12,CASSPDAYEQYF
NA,TRBV19,11,CASTEGAEAFF
NA,TRBV5-1,15,CASSLLRASNTEAFF
NA,TRBV20-1,11,CSVISGYEQYF
NA,TRBV25-1,15,CASSPVGGEYQPQHF
NA,TRBV27,13,CASILNGRGEAFF
NA,TRBV10-3,11,CAISEYDEQYF
NA,TRBV6-5,15,CASSSSGRLKETQYF
NA,TRBV6-5,16,CASSYGLGVRLYEQYF
NA,TRBV11-2,14,CASSQGSTTDTQYF
once,TRBV6-5,14,CASSFGKRGTEAFF
once,TRBV5-4,18,CASSPRPGQGPLNTEAFF
few,TRBV30,15,CALREGSSYNSPLHF
NA,TRBV2,14,CASREDSATDTQYF
once,TRBV30,12,CAWSVRPDTQYF
NA,TRBV27,15,CASSSWTGDNYGYTF
NA,TRBV10-3,13,CAISEDLITPQHF
NA,TRBV28,11,CASSQGQPQHF
NA,TRBV28,13,CASSRQENQPQHF
NA,TRBV4-3,15,CASSQGSSGANVLTF
NA,TRBV19,11,CARVSRDEQYF
NA,TRBV6-5,14,CASRPDRGSYEQYF
NA,TRBV7-8,12,CASSPSPETQYF
NA,TRBV11-2,16,CASSFTGGSYNSPLHF
once,TRBV5-1,15,CASSIGPTGGYGYTF
NA,TRBV7-2,17,CASSLFPGEWNTGELFF
NA,TRBV27,15,CASSLIGDSNQPQHF
NA,TRBV5-6,13,CASSWRGSYEQYF
NA,TRBV7-8,16,CASSFQGRSSGNTIYF
NA,TRBV2,14,CASSVEAGNTEAFF
NA,TRBV29-1,13,CSAGQKLAYEQYF
NA,TRBV11-2,15,CASSLAGGPSNEQFF
NA,TRBV4-3,18,CASSQDIGSGRKTGELFF
NA,TRBV6-4,14,CASSDSWRTGELFF
NA,TRBV10-3,13,CAIGRGGTETQYF
NA,TRBV5-4,15,CASSLAGRRTGELFF
NA,TRBV5-1,15,CASSLESGAYNEQFF
NA,TRBV25-1,14,CASSDPRGRETQYF
NA,TRBV5-1,15,CASSPGQPYNSPLHF
NA,TRBV4-1,14,CASSQRVLDSPLHF
NA,TRBV14,12,CASSQGPYEQYF
NA,TRBV19,13,CASSRMGVQPQHF
NA,TRBV5-6,13,CASSWTGREGYTF
once,TRBV2,15,CASSYLERLGNTQYF
NA,TRBV30,16,CAWAPRAVSTNEKLFF